The T cell receptor (beta chain) described here comes from a study of blood T cell repertoires in COVID-19. The wider study: PBMCs, B-cell-depleted T cells, or T cells were the source of the cDNA or gDNA that made up the material.

The CDR3 has 13 amino acids. In germline, CDR1 is ENHRY, CDR2 SYGVKD. V dropped 10 bases and J dropped 9; count of bases not matched to a gene: 15. Data came from immunoSEQ multiplex PCR; TCRdb stores just in-frame clones and leaves some out. The sample yields under 500,000 clones, 80% to 90% seen once. V and J are TRBV10-3 and TRBJ2-7; 7 bases align to TRBD2. The sample comprised peripheral blood. This receptor was identified in a woman in her twenties or thirties with acute or convalescent COVID-19. In nucleotides, the CDR3 is TGTGCCACGGGGGGTTCGACCGCCTCAGGGCAGTACTTC. It is translated as CATGGSTASGQYF.